Listed below are T cell receptor beta chains from one sample, sequenced in a study of shared clonotypes between healthy human individuals. The repertoire was sequenced with immunoSEQ multiplex PCR; TCRdb's copy has only in-frame clones and lacks some. The sample shows some 1,900,000 clones, just under 95% of them seen only once. The sample comprised naive CD8+ T cells sorted from blood. These receptors all come from a man between 18 and 35 years old in good health. CDR3s include the opening cysteine and the closing phenylalanine or tryptophan. The D gene is left open where the match is weak. The size entry is marked missing in some rows and otherwise reads once, few, many or a size class.

d_gene: NA
abundance: NA
v_gene: TRBV5-1
j_gene: TRBJ2-7
CDR3aa: CASSLSSGLVYEQYF
CDR3nt: TGCGCCAGCAGCTTGTCCTCAGGGCTAGTCTACGAGCAGTACTTC

d_gene: NA
abundance: NA
v_gene: TRBV9
j_gene: TRBJ1-1
CDR3aa: CASSAPGGPNTEAFF
CDR3nt: TGTGCCAGCAGCGCCCCCGGCGGACCGAACACTGAAGCTTTCTTT

d_gene: TRBD2
abundance: NA
v_gene: TRBV18
j_gene: TRBJ2-7
CDR3aa: CASSLTSGGPPDEQYF
CDR3nt: TGTGCCAGCTCATTGACTAGCGGGGGCCCCCCCGACGAGCAGTACTTC

d_gene: TRBD1
abundance: NA
v_gene: TRBV27
j_gene: TRBJ1-6
CDR3aa: CASSWDRGGSPLHF
CDR3nt: TGTGCCAGCAGTTGGGACAGGGGTGGTTCACCCCTCCACTTT

d_gene: NA
abundance: once
v_gene: TRBV7-7
j_gene: TRBJ2-2
CDR3aa: CASSLALENPGELFF
CDR3nt: TGTGCTAGCAGCTTAGCCCTGGAAAACCCCGGGGAGCTGTTTTTT

d_gene: NA
abundance: NA
v_gene: TRBV13
j_gene: TRBJ2-7
CDR3aa: CASSLGDLLQYF
CDR3nt: TGTGCCAGCAGCTTAGGGGATCTTTTGCAGTACTTC

d_gene: TRBD1
abundance: NA
v_gene: TRBV2
j_gene: TRBJ2-7
CDR3aa: CASSQGQGADEQYF
CDR3nt: TGTGCCAGCAGTCAGGGACAGGGGGCCGACGAGCAGTACTTC

d_gene: NA
abundance: NA
v_gene: TRBV19
j_gene: TRBJ1-1
CDR3aa: CASKDPNTSEAFF
CDR3nt: TGTGCCAGTAAGGATCCCAACACCTCCGAAGCTTTCTTT

d_gene: NA
abundance: NA
v_gene: TRBV4-3
j_gene: TRBJ1-5
CDR3aa: CASSQSTYSNQPQHF
CDR3nt: TGCGCCAGCAGCCAATCCACCTATAGCAATCAGCCCCAGCATTTT

d_gene: TRBD2
abundance: NA
v_gene: TRBV6-4
j_gene: TRBJ2-1
CDR3aa: CASSDRTTSGVTDSYNEQFF
CDR3nt: TGTGCCAGCAGTGACCGAACTACTAGCGGGGTGACCGACTCCTACAATGAGCAGTTCTTC

d_gene: TRBD1
abundance: NA
v_gene: TRBV19
j_gene: TRBJ1-2
CDR3aa: CASSTWTGYGYTF
CDR3nt: TGTGCCAGTAGTACCTGGACAGGCTATGGCTACACCTTC

d_gene: TRBD2
abundance: NA
v_gene: TRBV9
j_gene: TRBJ2-5
CDR3aa: CASSAGGGSQETQYF
CDR3nt: TGTGCCAGCAGCGCAGGCGGGGGATCACAAGAGACCCAGTACTTC

d_gene: NA
abundance: NA
v_gene: TRBV11-2
j_gene: TRBJ2-3
CDR3aa: CASSPQGSTDTQYF
CDR3nt: TGTGCCAGCAGCCCCCAGGGGAGTACAGATACGCAGTATTTT

d_gene: NA
abundance: NA
v_gene: TRBV4-3
j_gene: TRBJ2-7
CDR3aa: CASSQDWEGTYEQYF
CDR3nt: TGCGCCAGCAGCCAAGATTGGGAAGGGACATACGAGCAGTACTTC

d_gene: TRBD2
abundance: NA
v_gene: TRBV5-1
j_gene: TRBJ2-7
CDR3aa: CASSFAGAYEQYF
CDR3nt: TGCGCCAGCAGCTTTGCGGGAGCCTACGAGCAGTACTTC

d_gene: NA
abundance: once
v_gene: TRBV6-5
j_gene: TRBJ2-1
CDR3aa: CASSYSQGYVINEQFF
CDR3nt: TGTGCCAGCAGTTACTCGCAGGGTTATGTCATCAATGAGCAGTTCTTC